These 9 T cell receptor beta chains share one sample of origin, sequenced in a study of a mutant IDH1 vaccine in newly diagnosed glioma. As to time point: week 5, during vaccination. Vaccinated patients received 300 ug of mutant IDH1 20-mer peptide per dose, with topical imiquimod. No antigen has been identified for these receptors. Produced via immunoSEQ multiplex PCR; TCRdb's table is partial and in-frame only. The table has around 28,000 clones, about 90% seen once. Specimen: PBMCs, collected from a glioma patient whose treatment included an IDH1 peptide vaccine. The receptors were gathered from a man between 18 and 29 years old with glioma.

The chain couples TRBV2 to TRBJ1-3; D not resolved. The V gene's germline CDR1 is SNHLY and CDR2 FYNNEI. Trimming stripped 1 base from V and 9 bases from J, with 7 bases between. This CDR3 has 12 amino acids. The CDR3 DNA reads as TGTGCCAGCAGTGAAGAAGGTCTCACCATATATTTT. This codes for CASSEEGLTIYF. Full variable domain (missing parts from reference TRBV2 and TRBJ1-3): EPEVTQTPSHQVTQMGQEVILRCVPISNHLYFYWYRQILGQKVEFLVSFYNNEISEKSEIFDDQFSVERPDGSNFTLKIRSTKLEDSAMYFCASSEEGLTIYFGEGSWLTVV.

The genes are TRBV11-2 and TRBJ1-2, with a tentative D call TRBD1 (6 bases). CDR3 length equals 13 residues. V gave up 4 bases and J gave up 2 bases, with 8 bases separating them. Germline CDR1 SGHAT, CDR2 FQNNGV. Here the CDR3 reads CASSSTGNYGYTF. The CDR3 DNA reads TGTGCCAGCAGCTCGACAGGCAACTATGGCTACACCTTC.

The chain links TRBV7-6 to TRBJ1-6; D is undetermined. There are 13 residues in the CDR3. CDR1 and CDR2 (germline): SGHVS, FNYEAQ. Between the trimmed V and J ends, which lost 1 base and 8 bases, there was a span of 6 bases. The CDR3 DNA follows: TGTGCCAGCAGCTTAGGCGATGATTCACCCCTCCACTTT. Protein: CASSLGDDSPLHF. The whole variable domain, remainder taken from reference TRBV7-6 and TRBJ1-6, is GAGVSQSPRYKVTKRGQDVALRCDPISGHVSLYWYRQALGQGPEFLTYFNYEAQQDKSGLPNDRFSAERPEGSISTLTIQRTEQRDSAMYRCASSLGDDSPLHFGNGTRLTVT.

This clone has only one observation. V gene TRBV15 combines with J gene TRBJ2-2; 7 bases line up with TRBD2. V shed 1 base, J shed 6 bases, and the junction held 2 bases outside the gene matches. The germline gives CDR1 LNHNV, CDR2 YYDKDF (reference sequence). The CDR3 runs to 14 residues. The CDR3 DNA reads TGTGCCACCAGCAGAGGCGGGAGAGCCGGGGAGCTGTTTTTT. Its translation is CATSRGGRAGELFF.

The genes are TRBV19 and TRBJ1-4; D is unclear. This CDR3 is built from 16 residues. Germline V gives CDR1 LNHDA, CDR2 SQIVND (reference sequence). V gave up 0 bases and J gave up 4 bases, with 12 bases separating them. The CDR3 DNA is TGTGCCAGTAGTATAGATGGCAGGAGTATTAATGAAAAACTGTTTTTT. This gives the protein CASSIDGRSINEKLFF.

This chain uses TRBV5-6 with TRBJ2-1; the D call may be TRBD1 or TRBD2 (5 bases each). Germline CDR1 reads SGHDT; CDR2 reads YYEEEE. The CDR3 totals 14 residues. Trimming shortened V by 5 bases and J by 4 bases, and 13 bases separated the two germline ends. The CDR3 region is CASSLPGPYNEQFF. In nucleotides, the CDR3 is TGTGCCAGCAGTTTACCGGGACCTTACAATGAGCAGTTCTTC.

The chain couples TRBV7-8 to TRBJ2-7; D possibly corresponds to TRBD2 (6 bases). Looked up from germline, CDR1 is SGHVS and CDR2 is FQNEAQ. CDR3 length: 14 residues. Trimming removed 5 bases at V and 2 bases at J, with 13 bases between. The DNA of the CDR3 is TGTGCCAGCAGCGAAGGGAGGACCCCCTACGAGCAGTACTTC. The encoded protein is CASSEGRTPYEQYF.

Worth noting for this clone: Other DNA variants within this sample encode the same CDR3. The chain combines TRBV7-9 with TRBJ2-7, with 7 bases that match TRBD2. The ends lost 5 bases at V and 7 bases at J; junction bases unmatched: 2. Germline V gene data show CDR1 as SEHNR and CDR2 as FQNEAQ (reference sequence). The CDR3 contains 11 residues. CDR3 nucleotide sequence: TGTGCCAGCAGCCCCGGGGGGGAGCAGTACTTC. Translating gives CASSPGGEQYF.

The chain recombines TRBV4-2 with TRBJ1-1; D possibly corresponds to TRBD1 (6 bases). The ends were cut back, 0 bases at V and 2 bases at J, with 10 bases in the middle. Germline-derived CDR1 and CDR2 are LGHNA and YNFKEQ. The CDR3 sequence is 15 residues long. The CDR3 DNA follows: TGTGCCAGCAGCCAAGAGGGGGCATCCAACACTGAAGCTTTCTTT. Encoded protein: CASSQEGASNTEAFF.